The 11 T cell receptor beta chains in this list originate from one sample, sequenced in a study of CD4+ T cells in melanoma. Data came from immunoSEQ multiplex PCR; TCRdb stores just in-frame clones and leaves some out. The table shows about 50,000 clones, with 75% to 90% occurring only once. Sequencing was done on a sample of peripheral blood. These receptors originate from a human donor with melanoma.

This rearrangement joins TRBV9 to TRBJ1-5; D gene unclear. Germline V gene lookup returns CDR1 SGDLS and CDR2 YYNGEE. V lost 3 bases, J lost 7 bases, and 11 bases lay in between. The CDR3 runs to 13 residues. The CDR3: CASSAQLGQPQHF. Here the CDR3 DNA reads TGTGCCAGCAGCGCCCAGTTGGGGCAGCCCCAGCATTTT.

The V gene is TRBV19, the J gene TRBJ2-1; D remains ambiguous. CDR1 LNHDA and CDR2 SQIVND come from the germline V gene (reference sequence). The CDR3 has 16 residues. V was cut by 0 bases and J by 1 base, with 10 bases left in between. In DNA form, the CDR3 reads TGTGCCAGTAGTATAGACCCATTCCCGTCCTACAATGAGCAGTTCTTC. Residues: CASSIDPFPSYNEQFF.

The rearrangement links TRBV5-8 to TRBJ2-1; D possibly matches TRBD1 or TRBD2 (5 bases each). The CDR3 is made up of 16 amino acids. The V end lost 3 bases, the J end lost 2 bases, and 15 bases lay between the germline ends. Germline V CDR1 and CDR2: SGHTS, YDEGEE. The chain's CDR3 is CASSSLRDLAYNEQFF. The CDR3 DNA is TGTGCCAGCAGCTCGCTCCGGGACCTGGCCTACAATGAGCAGTTCTTC.

Concerning this clone: An end of the junction does not agree with germline; a read error may underlie this. This chain uses TRBV29-1 with TRBJ2-7; 9 bases are shared with TRBD1. CDR3 length equals 14 residues. The germline V gene encodes CDR1 SQVTM and CDR2 ANQGSEA. For the CDR3, the DNA is TGCAGCGTTTCCGGGACAGGGACCGTCGGCGAGCAGTGCTTC. Translation gives CSVSGTGTVGEQCF.

This clone was recorded only once. The chain has TRBV9 and TRBJ1-5; no clear D. Trimming shortened V by 0 bases and J by 1 base, and 5 bases separated the two germline ends. Looked up from germline, CDR1 is SGDLS and CDR2 is YYNGEE. The CDR3 spans 14 residues. Written as DNA, the CDR3 is TGTGCCAGCAGCGTAGGAGGGAGCAATCAGCCCCAGCATTTT. Amino acid sequence: CASSVGGSNQPQHF.

The V and J genes are TRBV30 and TRBJ1-2; 8 nucleotides align to TRBD1. The CDR3 totals 14 residues. The trim removed 8 bases at V and 2 bases at J, leaving 10 bases unmatched. From germline, CDR1 is GTSNPN and CDR2 SVGIG (reference sequence). The CDR3 loop is CARYPGTGNYGYTF. In DNA form, the CDR3 reads TGTGCCCGCTACCCCGGGACAGGAAACTATGGCTACACCTTC.

This chain connects TRBV28 to TRBJ2-3; unclear D gene. The CDR3 has 13 amino acids. V was cut by 6 bases and J by 5 bases, with 12 bases left in between. From germline, CDR1 is MDHEN and CDR2 SYDVKM. As DNA, the CDR3 is TGTGCCAGCAGGACGTATACCAAAGATACGCAGTATTTT. Translation gives CASRTYTKDTQYF.

The chain is built from TRBV5-1 and TRBJ1-3; perhaps TRBD1 as D (5 bases). CDR3 length: 15 amino acids. Germline CDR1 is SGHRS and CDR2 is YFSETQ. The germline V and J ends were trimmed by 0 bases and 3 bases, with 10 bases remaining between them. CDR3 sequence (DNA): TGCGCCAGCAGCTTGGATGTCAGGGATGGAAACACCATATATTTT. It codes for CASSLDVRDGNTIYF.

The V and J genes are TRBV7-3 and TRBJ2-3; D may be TRBD1 (6 bases). CDR3 length: 13 residues. CDR1 SGHTA and CDR2 FQGTGA come from the germline V gene. V lost 5 bases to trimming and J lost 3 bases, with 9 bases between them. CDR3 in DNA: TGTGCCAGCAGCCGACAGGTTACAGATACGCAGTATTTT. Protein: CASSRQVTDTQYF.

The chain carries TRBV9 and TRBJ1-2; the D gene is possibly TRBD1 (5 bases). There are 15 residues in the CDR3. CDR1 and CDR2 from the germline V gene are SGDLS and YYNGEE. V gave up 4 bases and J gave up 3 bases, with 16 bases separating them. As DNA, the CDR3 is TGTGCCAGCAGCCTCGGCTGGGGGGACGACTATGGCTACACCTTC. Protein product: CASSLGWGDDYGYTF.

V gene TRBV29-1 combines with J gene TRBJ2-4; the match to TRBD2 covers 7 bases. CDR1 is SQVTM and CDR2 is ANQGSEA in the germline V gene. CDR3 size: 12 residues. After removal of 4 bases from V and 8 bases from J, the junction contained 5 bases not matched to a gene. The CDR3 region is CSVGLGGDIQYF. The CDR3 DNA is TGCAGCGTTGGGTTGGGAGGGGACATTCAGTACTTC. The whole variable domain, remainder taken from reference TRBV29-1 and TRBJ2-4, is SAVISQKPSRDICQRGTSLTIQCQVDSQVTMMFWYRQQPGQSLTLIATANQGSEATYESGFVIDKFPISRPNLTFSTLTVSNMSPEDSSIYLCSVGLGGDIQYFGAGTRLSVL.